This T cell receptor beta chain originates from a study of shared clonotypes between healthy human individuals (dated by TCRdb to 2020 to 2021). At the level of the whole study: The cohort comprised a couple of women and a few men aged 18 to 49 years. For each donor, three plates each were used for CD4 naive and CD4 memory, two plates were used for CD8 naive, and one plate was used for CD8 memory. Blood TCR repertoires of five healthy adults were deeply sequenced to estimate repertoire size and the extent of clonotype sharing between individuals. To increase sequencing depth and limit assay-specific biases, different laboratories used diverse techniques to prepare libraries and sequence TCR repertoires. Each donor's leukapheresis produced roughly between about 0.8 and 8.9 billion PBMCs.

Paper-wide results and their limitations: Higher generation probabilities were observed for clonotypes shared by all four sorted-subset donors than for non-shared clonotypes. When a few donors were compared, the shared fraction of clonotypes was around 5% for naive CD4, around 3.6% for naive CD8, about 2.4% for memory CD4, and about 0.36% for memory CD8. Sampling was restricted to blood, and TCR repertoires in tissues likely differ from the TCR repertoires found in blood. Because the study included only a small number of donors, the genetic and exposure-history diversity represented was limited. Incomplete sequencing was indicated by rarefaction of sorted-subset datasets, despite the large sequencing depth. Pairwise subsampling indicated that sequencing depth was expected to affect the degree of clonotype sharing among donors. Larger estimated clonotype richness was generally found for naive subsets than for memory subsets.

Using the deep immunoSEQ assay, TCR CDR3 regions were amplified from genomic DNA by multiplex PCR. For each cell subset, the extracted genomic DNA was distributed evenly across all wells of several immunoSEQ 96-well plates, and each plate served as one replicate. Each replicate PCR for sorted subsets received approximately 220 ng genomic DNA, equal to tens of thousands of T cell genomes. Purified libraries were quantified with a Qubit 3.0 fluorometer, sized on a Bioanalyzer 2100, and re-quantified with the KAPA Library Quantification kit. Every immunoSEQ 96-well plate was sequenced on a separate single-read 150-cycle Illumina NextSeq 550 flow cell. The study's processing was this. Because the immunoSEQ output held only junctional sequences and lacked quality scores, the filtering could not match the filtering applied to full-length reads. To assign V/J genes and CDR3, sequences were annotated using PyIR, a Python wrapper for IgBLAST v1.9, with IMGT germline references. Any read was removed if the V/J assignment was weak (E-value above 1e-6), the CDR3 was missing, or the read contained stop codons, out-of-frame junctions, or ambiguous translated residues. V3J clonotypes were defined as sequences sharing the same inferred V gene, J gene, and CDR3 amino acid sequence. The percentage overlap between two repertoires was calculated by dividing the number of shared unique clonotypes by the size of the smaller repertoire. Three approaches were used to assess repertoire richness: RTK rarefaction, the Chao1 estimator, and Recon v2.1 estimates of unobserved clonotypes. Generation probabilities were computed with OLGA for all TCRbeta clonotypes obtained by the gDNA method from a few donors. TCRdb's version of the immuneACCESS table is confined to in-frame rearrangements and falls short of the full clone set. An unresolved V gene accounts for under half of the shortfall where checked; the remainder is of unknown origin. From that table come the V and J calls and clone size; the DNA was used to work out D and trimming. This sample is represented by about 2,500,000 clones; about 92% of them were singletons. The ten largest clones capture over 0.12% of the sample.

To note about this clone: Its cognate antigen has yet to be identified. No base qualities exist here, and no much larger clone lies one base off it.

The germline V gene supplies CDR1 SGHVS and CDR2 FQNEAQ. Its CDR3 holds 14 amino acids, cysteine through phenylalanine. Only the CDR3 part of the read is kept: 42 bases, read in frame from the first base. V is pruned by 4 bases and J by 5 bases, leaving 4 bases of the junction without a gene match. Healthy HIV-negative adults with no recently reported acute infections or vaccinations were included as donors. Only Caucasian adults living in Nashville, Tennessee, USA were represented among the donors. CD4+ T cells were enriched by magnetic negative selection; naive cells were then positively selected on CD45RA, and the negative fraction formed the memory subset. Blood was collected by leukapheresis, and PBMCs were isolated by Ficoll-Histopaque density gradient centrifugation and then cryopreserved in liquid nitrogen vapor phase. Purity and quantity of every magnetically sorted T cell population were checked by analytical flow cytometry. From each sorted fraction, genomic DNA was isolated and quantified by UV absorbance on a Nanodrop 2000c.

Input material: naive CD4+ T cells sorted from blood. This sample's cell subset or site label indicates: CD45RA+ positively selected. The origin of this receptor is a young man in good health. The chain links TRBV7-8 with TRBJ2-5, and TRBD2 matches 10 of the central bases. The CDR3 in this case is CASSSLAGRETQYF. The base sequence is TGTGCCAGCAGCTCACTAGCGGGGCGGGAGACCCAGTACTTC.